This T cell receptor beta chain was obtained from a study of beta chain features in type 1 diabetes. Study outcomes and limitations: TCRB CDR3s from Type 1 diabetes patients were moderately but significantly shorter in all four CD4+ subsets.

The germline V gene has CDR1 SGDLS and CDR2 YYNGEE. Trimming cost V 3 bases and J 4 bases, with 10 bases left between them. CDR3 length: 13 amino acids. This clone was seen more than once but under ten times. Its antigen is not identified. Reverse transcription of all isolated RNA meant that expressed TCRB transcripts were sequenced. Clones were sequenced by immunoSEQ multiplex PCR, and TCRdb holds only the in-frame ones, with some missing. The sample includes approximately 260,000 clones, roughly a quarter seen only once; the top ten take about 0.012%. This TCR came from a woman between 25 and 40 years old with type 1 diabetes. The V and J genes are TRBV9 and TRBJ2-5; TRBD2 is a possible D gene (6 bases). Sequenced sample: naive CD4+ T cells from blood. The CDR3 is CASSDVGGETQYF. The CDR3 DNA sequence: TGTGCCAGCAGCGATGTCGGGGGAGAGACCCAGTACTTC.